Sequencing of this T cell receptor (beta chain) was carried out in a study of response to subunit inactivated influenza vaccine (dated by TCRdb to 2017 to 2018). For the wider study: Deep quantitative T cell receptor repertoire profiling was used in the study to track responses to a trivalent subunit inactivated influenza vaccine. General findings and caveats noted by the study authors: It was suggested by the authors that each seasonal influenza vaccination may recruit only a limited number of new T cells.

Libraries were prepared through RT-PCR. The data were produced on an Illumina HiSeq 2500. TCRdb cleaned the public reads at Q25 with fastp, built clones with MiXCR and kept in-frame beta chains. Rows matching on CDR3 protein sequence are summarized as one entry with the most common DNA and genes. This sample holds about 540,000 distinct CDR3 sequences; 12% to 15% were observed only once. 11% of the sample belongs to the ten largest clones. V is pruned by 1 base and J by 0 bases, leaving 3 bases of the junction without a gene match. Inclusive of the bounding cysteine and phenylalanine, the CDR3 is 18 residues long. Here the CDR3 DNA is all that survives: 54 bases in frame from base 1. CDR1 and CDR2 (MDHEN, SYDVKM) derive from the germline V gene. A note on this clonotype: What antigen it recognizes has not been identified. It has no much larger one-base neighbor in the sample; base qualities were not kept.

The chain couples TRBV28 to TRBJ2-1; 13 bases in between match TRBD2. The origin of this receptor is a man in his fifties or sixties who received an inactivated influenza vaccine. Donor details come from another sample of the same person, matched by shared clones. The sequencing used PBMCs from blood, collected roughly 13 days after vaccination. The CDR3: CASSLSRTSGSSYNEQFF. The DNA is TGTGCCAGCAGTTTATCCCGGACTAGCGGGAGCTCCTACAATGAGCAGTTCTTC.